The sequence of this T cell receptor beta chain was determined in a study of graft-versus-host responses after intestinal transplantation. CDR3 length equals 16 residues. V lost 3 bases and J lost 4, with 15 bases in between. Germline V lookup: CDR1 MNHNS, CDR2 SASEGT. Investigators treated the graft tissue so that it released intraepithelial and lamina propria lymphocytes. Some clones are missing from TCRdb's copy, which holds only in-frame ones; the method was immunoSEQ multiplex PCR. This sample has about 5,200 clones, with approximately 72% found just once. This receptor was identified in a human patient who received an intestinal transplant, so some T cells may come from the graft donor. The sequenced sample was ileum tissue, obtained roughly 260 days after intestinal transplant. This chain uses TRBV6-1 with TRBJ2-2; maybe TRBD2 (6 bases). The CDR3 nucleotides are TGTGCCAGCAGTGACTATTGGGCGGGACGCACCGGGGAGCTGTTTTTT. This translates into CASSDYWAGRTGELFF.